A single sample gave rise to the 21 T cell receptor beta chains below, sequenced in a study of early T cells in non-severe SARS-CoV-2 infection. MiXCR, applied by TCRdb to the 5' RACE reads, yields one record per CDR3 protein. The data contain tens of thousands of distinct CDR3 sequences, 20% of them seen just once; the ten biggest clones take up more than 15%. The source material was whole blood, sampled at baseline. These receptors all stem from an adult who was a healthcare worker with PCR-confirmed SARS-CoV-2 infection or an uninfected control (not recorded which).

V and J are TRBV20-1 and TRBJ2-3; D unresolved. Trimming pared 5 bases from V and 4 bases from J, leaving 10 bases between. Germline V gene data show CDR1 as DFQATT and CDR2 as SNEGSKA (reference sequence). This CDR3 region has 12 residues. CDR3 DNA: TGCAGTGCTCCCTCTAGGGCAGATACGCAGTATTTT. It yields the protein CSAPSRADTQYF.

In this sample, this clonotype turned up many times. The V gene is TRBV7-6, the J gene TRBJ2-3; D perhaps matches TRBD2 (6 bases). V was cut by 1 base and J by 6 bases, with 11 bases left in between. The CDR3 loop spans 14 amino acids. CDR1 SGHVS and CDR2 FNYEAQ come from the germline V gene. The CDR3 loop is CASSLVGLSDTQYF. The CDR3 DNA follows: TGTGCCAGCAGCTTAGTGGGACTTTCGGATACGCAGTATTTT.

This clonotype was counted between two and nine times. The rearrangement links TRBV15 to TRBJ1-1; 7 bases match TRBD1. The CDR3 covers 13 residues. V lost 5 bases and J lost 8; bases outside the gene matches: 8. In germline, CDR1 is LNHNV, CDR2 YYDKDF (reference sequence). The CDR3 DNA follows: TGTGCCACCAGCCCTCCACAGGGGCGGGAAGCTTTCTTT. Protein: CATSPPQGREAFF.

The genes are TRBV2 and TRBJ2-7; D may be TRBD1 (5 bases). CDR3 length: 15 residues. Germline loops: CDR1 SNHLY, CDR2 FYNNEI. The ends were cut back, 4 bases at V and 2 bases at J, with 15 bases in the middle. The CDR3 bases are TGTGCCAGCAGTGTGGGCAGGGTTCTGCCCTACGAGCAGTACTTC. Its protein product is CASSVGRVLPYEQYF.

This clonotype has only a few counts. V gene TRBV2 combines with J gene TRBJ2-7, with D perhaps TRBD2 (5 bases). Germline lookup yields CDR1 SNHLY and CDR2 FYNNEI. With 0 bases removed from V and 3 bases from J, the gap between germline ends came to 9 bases. The CDR3 loop spans 14 amino acids. The CDR3 DNA reads as TGTGCCAGCAGTGAAGCCGGGGAAGGCTACGAGCAGTACTTC. As protein: CASSEAGEGYEQYF.

The chain has TRBV15 and TRBJ2-5; no clear D gene. The germline gives CDR1 LNHNV, CDR2 YYDKDF (reference sequence). The CDR3 is 13 amino acids. V was trimmed by 4 bases and J by 3 bases, leaving 9 bases between them. This CDR3 is CATSKGREETQYF. The CDR3 region has the DNA TGTGCCACCAGCAAGGGCAGAGAAGAGACCCAGTACTTC.

The chain uses TRBV3-1 and TRBJ2-2; unclear D gene. Germline CDR1 and CDR2: LGHDT and YNNKEL (reference sequence). Trimming took off 0 bases at V and 7 bases at J, with 3 bases between the two ends. CDR3 size: 12 residues. The CDR3 DNA follows: TGTGCCAGCAGCCAAGAAGGCGGGGAGCTGTTTTTT. Residues: CASSQEGGELFF.

In this sample, this clonotype turned up many times. This chain uses TRBV7-9 with TRBJ1-2, with D possibly matching TRBD1 (6 bases). CDR3 size: 13 residues. Germline-derived CDR1 and CDR2 are SEHNR and FQNEAQ (reference sequence). V was pared by 5 bases and J by 3 bases, with 10 bases between. In DNA, the CDR3 is TGTGCCAGCAGCCCAGACAGGCACTATGGCTACACCTTC. Its protein product is CASSPDRHYGYTF.

The V call is TRBV20-1, the J call TRBJ1-5; TRBD1 aligns across 7 bases. The V gene's germline CDR1 is DFQATT and CDR2 SNEGSKA (reference sequence). The CDR3 totals 15 residues. The junction had 12 bases not matched to a gene; V was cut back by 6 bases and J by 4 bases. The CDR3 nucleotides are TGCAGTGCAGTCCCGGGACAGTTAGTTAATCAGCCCCAGCATTTT. This codes for CSAVPGQLVNQPQHF.

The sample holds many counts of this clonotype. The CDR3 is CASIGGGPNYGYTF. For the CDR3, the DNA is TGTGCCAGCATCGGGGGCGGCCCCAACTATGGCTACACCTTC. V usage is TRBV6-6 and J usage is TRBJ1-2; D perhaps matches TRBD1 (6 bases). This CDR3 contains 14 residues. CDR1 and CDR2 from the germline V gene are MNHNY and SVGAGI (reference sequence). V was pared by 7 bases and J by 2 bases, with 14 bases between.

This chain uses TRBV4-1 with TRBJ2-2, with D perhaps TRBD2 (6 bases). V lost 6 bases and J lost 4, with 6 bases in between. Germline CDR1 MGHRA, CDR2 YSYEKL. The CDR3 extends over 12 amino acids. The CDR3 loop reads CASRGGTGELFF. CDR3 bases: TGCGCCAGCAGGGGGGGCACCGGGGAGCTGTTTTTT.

V and J are TRBV18 and TRBJ2-7, with D tentatively TRBD1 or TRBD2 (6 bases each). In germline, CDR1 is KGHSH, CDR2 LQKENI. This CDR3 has 14 amino acids. Trimming took 5 bases from V and 7 from J, leaving 18 bases between them. CDR3 sequence: CASSAPSGAPEQYF. CDR3 bases: TGTGCCAGCTCAGCCCCCTCGGGGGCCCCTGAGCAGTACTTC.

V usage is TRBV12-3 or TRBV12-4 and J usage is TRBJ2-1; 8 bases line up with TRBD2. The CDR3 length is 14 residues. After removal of 6 bases from V and 8 bases from J, the junction contained 9 bases not matched to a gene. DNA for the CDR3: TGTGCCAGCAGCCCGGGGAGCGGGGGAGATGAGCAGTTCTTC. Protein sequence: CASSPGSGGDEQFF.

This clonotype has more than one count but fewer than ten. The CDR3 region is CASSLRQAYGYTF. The CDR3 DNA follows: TGTGCCAGCAGCTTACGGCAGGCCTATGGCTACACCTTC. The rearrangement uses TRBV7-8 and TRBJ1-2; D gene uncertain. The V end lost 2 bases, the J end lost 4 bases, and 8 bases lay between the germline ends. The CDR3 length is 13 residues. In germline, CDR1 is SGHVS, CDR2 FQNEAQ. Full variable domain (outside the CDR3, taken from reference TRBV7-8 and TRBJ1-2): GAGVSQSPRYKVAKRGQDVALRCDPISGHVSLFWYQQALGQGPEFLTYFQNEAQLDKSGLPSDRFFAERPEGSVSTLKIQRTQQEDSAVYLCASSLRQAYGYTFGSGTRLTVV.

The chain carries TRBV15 and TRBJ2-7; TRBD2 might be the D (5 bases). The CDR3 has 12 residues. V lost 3 bases and J 3 bases, leaving 6 bases between the germline ends. The germline CDR1 and CDR2 sequences are LNHNV and YYDKDF (reference sequence). The CDR3 reads CATSSGSYEQYF. CDR3 DNA: TGTGCCACCAGCAGTGGGAGCTACGAGCAGTACTTC.

This clonotype was seen a handful of times. The V gene is TRBV3-1, the J gene TRBJ2-1, with TRBD2 matching 14 bases. CDR3 length: 16 amino acids. V trimming: 5 bases; J trimming: 4 bases; junction bases outside the gene matches: 4. CDR1 is LGHDT and CDR2 is YNNKEL in the germline V gene (reference sequence). The CDR3 nucleotides read TGTGCCAGCAGCGGGACTAGCGGGGGCCCTTACAATGAGCAGTTCTTC. Amino acid sequence: CASSGTSGGPYNEQFF.

V is TRBV6-1 and J is TRBJ1-1; no reliable D call. The V gene's germline CDR1 is MNHNS and CDR2 SASEGT. Trimming took off 7 bases at V and 6 bases at J, with 15 bases between the two ends. The CDR3 runs to 13 residues. CDR3 loop: CASTAMGMSEAFF. The CDR3 DNA follows: TGTGCCAGCACCGCTATGGGTATGTCTGAAGCTTTCTTT.

The table lists this clonotype with a few counts. This chain uses TRBV7-3 with TRBJ2-2, with 10 bases that match TRBD2. The CDR3 runs 16 residues. Germline trimming cut 6 bases from V and 5 bases from J; bases unmatched to any gene: 9. Germline V gene lookup returns CDR1 SGHTA and CDR2 FQGTGA. CDR3 in DNA: TGTGCCAGCAGTAAGACGGGACTAGCGTCAACCGGGGAGCTGTTTTTT. Amino acid sequence: CASSKTGLASTGELFF.

The chain employs TRBV12-3 or TRBV12-4 and TRBJ1-5; D gene unclear. The V end was cut by 10 bases, the J end by 1 base, with 8 bases between. The CDR3 covers 12 residues. CDR3 region: CATADSNQPQHF. CDR3 bases: TGTGCCACCGCGGACAGCAATCAGCCCCAGCATTTT.

The rearrangement uses TRBV27 and TRBJ1-1, with a weak D call TRBD1 (5 bases). The CDR3 covers 14 residues. Germline CDR1 MNHEY, CDR2 SMNVEV (reference sequence). Trimming removed 4 bases at V and 0 bases at J, with 9 bases between. Written as DNA, the CDR3 is TGTGCCAGCAGTTGGGAGGGGCTGAACACTGAAGCTTTCTTT. Amino acids: CASSWEGLNTEAFF.

The rearrangement uses TRBV10-3 and TRBJ2-7; 8 nucleotides align to TRBD1. The CDR3 has 14 amino acids. Losses at the gene ends were 10 bases for V and 2 bases for J; bases not matched to a gene: 10. Per the germline V gene, CDR1 is ENHRY and CDR2 is SYGVKD. The CDR3 spells CATRKDREAYEQYF. CDR3 DNA sequence: TGTGCCACCAGAAAGGACAGGGAAGCCTACGAGCAGTACTTC.